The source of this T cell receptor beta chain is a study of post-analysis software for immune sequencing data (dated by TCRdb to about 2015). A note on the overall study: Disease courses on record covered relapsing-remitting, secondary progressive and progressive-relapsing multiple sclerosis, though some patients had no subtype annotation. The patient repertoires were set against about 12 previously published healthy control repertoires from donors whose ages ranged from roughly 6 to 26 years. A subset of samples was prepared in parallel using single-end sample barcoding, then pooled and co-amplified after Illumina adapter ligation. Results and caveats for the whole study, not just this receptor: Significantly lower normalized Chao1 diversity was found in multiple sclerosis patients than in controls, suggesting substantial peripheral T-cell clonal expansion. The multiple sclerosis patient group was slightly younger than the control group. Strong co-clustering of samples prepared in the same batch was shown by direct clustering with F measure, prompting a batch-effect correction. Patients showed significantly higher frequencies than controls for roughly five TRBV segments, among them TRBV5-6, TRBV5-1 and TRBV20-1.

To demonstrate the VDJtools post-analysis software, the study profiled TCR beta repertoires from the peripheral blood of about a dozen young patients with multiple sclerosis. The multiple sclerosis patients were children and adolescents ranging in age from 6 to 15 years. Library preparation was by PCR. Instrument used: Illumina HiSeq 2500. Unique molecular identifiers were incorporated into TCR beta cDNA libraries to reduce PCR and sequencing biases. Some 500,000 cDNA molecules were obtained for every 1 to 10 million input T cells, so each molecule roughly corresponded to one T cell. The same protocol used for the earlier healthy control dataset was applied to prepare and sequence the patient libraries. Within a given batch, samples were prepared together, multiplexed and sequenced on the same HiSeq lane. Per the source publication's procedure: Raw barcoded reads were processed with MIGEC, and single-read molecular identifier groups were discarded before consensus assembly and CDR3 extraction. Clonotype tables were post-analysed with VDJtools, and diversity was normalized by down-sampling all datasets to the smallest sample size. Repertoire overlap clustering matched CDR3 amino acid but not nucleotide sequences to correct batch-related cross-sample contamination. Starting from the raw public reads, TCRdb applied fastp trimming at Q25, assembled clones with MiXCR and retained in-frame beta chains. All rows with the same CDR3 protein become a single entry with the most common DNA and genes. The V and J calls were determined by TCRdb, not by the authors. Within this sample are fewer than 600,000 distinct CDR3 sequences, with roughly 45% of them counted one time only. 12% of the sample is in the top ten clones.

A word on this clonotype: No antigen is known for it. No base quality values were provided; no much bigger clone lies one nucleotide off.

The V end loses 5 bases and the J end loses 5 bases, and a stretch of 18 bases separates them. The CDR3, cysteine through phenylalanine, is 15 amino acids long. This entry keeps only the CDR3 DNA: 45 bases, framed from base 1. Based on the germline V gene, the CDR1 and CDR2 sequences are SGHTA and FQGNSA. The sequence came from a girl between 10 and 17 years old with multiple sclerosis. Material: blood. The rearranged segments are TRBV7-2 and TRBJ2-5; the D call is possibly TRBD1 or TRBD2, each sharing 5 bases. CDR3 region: CASSPEGWFRETQYF. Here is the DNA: TGTGCCAGCAGCCCCGAGGGGTGGTTCAGGGAGACCCAGTACTTC.